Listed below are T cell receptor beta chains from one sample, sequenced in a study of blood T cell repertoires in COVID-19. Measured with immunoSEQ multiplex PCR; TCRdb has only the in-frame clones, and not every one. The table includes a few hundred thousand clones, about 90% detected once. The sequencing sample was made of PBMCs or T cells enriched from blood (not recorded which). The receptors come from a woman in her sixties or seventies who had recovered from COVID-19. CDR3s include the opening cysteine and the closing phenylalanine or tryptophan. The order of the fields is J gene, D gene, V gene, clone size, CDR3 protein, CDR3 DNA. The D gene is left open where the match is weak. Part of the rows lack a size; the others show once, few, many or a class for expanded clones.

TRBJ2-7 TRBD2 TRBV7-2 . CASSLSTSGRRGSYEQYF TGTGCCAGCAGCTTAAGTACTAGCGGGAGACGTGGCTCCTACGAGCAGTACTTC
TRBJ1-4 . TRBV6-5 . CASSTQGGEKLFF TGTGCCAGCAGTACGCAGGGTGGAGAAAAACTGTTTTTT
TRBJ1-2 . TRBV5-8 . CASSFQRGGYTF TGTGCCAGCAGCTTTCAAAGGGGTGGCTACACCTTC
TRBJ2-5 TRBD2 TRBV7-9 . CASSFNPGLEETQYF TGTGCCAGCAGCTTTAACCCGGGACTAGAAGAGACCCAGTACTTC
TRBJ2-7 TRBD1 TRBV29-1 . CSVPGQGMYEQYF TGCAGCGTACCGGGACAGGGTATGTACGAGCAGTACTTC
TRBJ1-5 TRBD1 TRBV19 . CASSIATGGWNQPQHF TGTGCCAGTAGTATAGCAACAGGGGGCTGGAATCAGCCCCAGCATTTT
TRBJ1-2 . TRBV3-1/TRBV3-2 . CASSRVDRSGYTF TGTGCCAGCAGCCGGGTAGACAGGTCTGGCTACACCTTC
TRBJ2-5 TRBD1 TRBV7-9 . CASTVIRGRGEETQYF TGTGCCAGCACCGTAATAAGGGGGCGCGGAGAGGAGACCCAGTACTTC
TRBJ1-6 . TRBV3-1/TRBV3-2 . CASSLTDSNSPLHF TGTGCCAGCAGCCTAACGGACAGCAATTCACCCCTCCACTTT
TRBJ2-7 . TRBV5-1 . CASSSKTGSPYEQYF TGCGCCAGCAGCTCCAAAACAGGGAGTCCCTACGAGCAGTACTTC
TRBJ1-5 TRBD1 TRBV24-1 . CATSDTRTGGYQPQHF TGTGCCACCAGTGATACCCGGACAGGGGGCTATCAGCCCCAGCATTTT
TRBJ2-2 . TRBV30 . CAWSVTTRAGELFF TGTGCCTGGAGTGTAACTACCAGGGCCGGGGAGCTGTTTTTT
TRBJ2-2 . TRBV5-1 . CASSLSTGTNTGELFF TGCGCCAGCAGCCTTTCGACAGGAACGAACACCGGGGAGCTGTTTTTT
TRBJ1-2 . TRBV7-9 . CASSFLYGDSYTF TGTGCCAGCAGCTTCCTTTACGGGGATAGCTACACCTTC
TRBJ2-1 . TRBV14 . CASSQALHQGGYINEQFF TGTGCCAGCAGCCAAGCCCTCCATCAGGGAGGTTATATCAATGAGCAGTTCTTC
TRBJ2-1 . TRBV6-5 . CASRRVAVYNEQFF TGTGCCAGCAGACGCGTGGCGGTCTACAATGAGCAGTTCTTC
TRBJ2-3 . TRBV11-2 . CASSPDRTTDTQYF TGTGCCAGCAGCCCGGACAGAACCACAGATACGCAGTATTTT
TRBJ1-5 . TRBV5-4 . CASSAQGSNQPQHF TGTGCCAGCAGCGCACAGGGTTCTAATCAGCCCCAGCATTTT
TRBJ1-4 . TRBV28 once CASSLVSGEKLFF TGTGCCAGCAGTTTGGTCTCGGGTGAAAAACTGTTTTTT
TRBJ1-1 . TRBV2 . CASSARVGNTEAFF TGTGCCAGCAGTGCCAGGGTCGGGAACACTGAAGCTTTCTTT
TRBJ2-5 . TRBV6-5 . CASSRRRVWLETQYF TGTGCCAGCAGCCGGCGCAGGGTGTGGCTAGAGACCCAGTACTTC
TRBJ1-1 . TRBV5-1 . CASSTNTHQTGEAFF TGCGCCAGCAGCACCAACACCCATCAAACGGGTGAAGCTTTCTTT
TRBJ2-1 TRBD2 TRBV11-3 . CASSRFGGGRDEQFF TGTGCCAGCAGCCGGTTTGGGGGAGGGAGGGATGAGCAGTTCTTC
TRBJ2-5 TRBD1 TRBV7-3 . CASSPGQGETQYF TGTGCCAGCAGCCCCGGACAGGGTGAGACCCAGTACTTC
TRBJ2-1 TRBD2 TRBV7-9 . CASSILAGGPHEQFF TGTGCCAGCAGCATACTAGCGGGAGGGCCCCATGAGCAGTTCTTC
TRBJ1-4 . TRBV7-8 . CASRRGAGTNEKLFF TGTGCCAGCCGGCGGGGCGCGGGTACTAATGAAAAACTGTTTTTT
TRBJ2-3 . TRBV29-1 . CSVEESTDTQYF TGCAGCGTTGAGGAGAGCACAGATACGCAGTATTTT
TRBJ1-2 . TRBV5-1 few CASSLAEGAGYGYTF TGCGCCAGCAGCTTGGCCGAGGGAGCGGGGTACGGCTACACCTTC
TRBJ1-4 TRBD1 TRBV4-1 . CASSQKGYRGPWEKLFF TGCGCCAGCAGCCAAAAGGGGTACAGGGGGCCTTGGGAAAAACTGTTTTTT
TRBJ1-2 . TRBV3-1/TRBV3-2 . CASSQDLSYAGGYTF TGTGCCAGCAGCCAAGATCTGTCGTACGCGGGAGGCTACACCTTC
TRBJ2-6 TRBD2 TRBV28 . CASSLQGLAGSGANVLTF TGTGCCAGCAGTTTGCAGGGACTAGCGGGATCTGGGGCCAACGTCCTGACTTTC
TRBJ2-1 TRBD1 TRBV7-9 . CASSPRQGTQGGNEQFF TGTGCCAGCAGCCCCAGACAGGGGACACAGGGAGGCAATGAGCAGTTCTTC
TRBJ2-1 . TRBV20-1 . CSAYNNEQFF TGCAGTGCCTATAACAATGAGCAGTTCTTC
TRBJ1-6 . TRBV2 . CASSVSSSYNSPLHF TGTGCCAGCAGCGTCTCTAGCTCCTATAATTCACCCCTCCACTTT
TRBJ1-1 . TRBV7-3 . CASAGGGTEAFF TGTGCCAGCGCGGGGGGCGGCACTGAAGCTTTCTTT
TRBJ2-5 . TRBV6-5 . CASSLLQGGETQYF TGTGCCAGCAGCCTCCTCCAGGGTGGTGAGACCCAGTACTTC
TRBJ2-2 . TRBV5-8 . CASSLEYRTDPNTGELFF TGTGCCAGCAGCTTGGAGTACAGGACCGACCCCAACACCGGGGAGCTGTTTTTT
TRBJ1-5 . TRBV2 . CASSVEVNQPQHF TGTGCCAGCAGTGTAGAGGTCAATCAGCCCCAGCATTTT
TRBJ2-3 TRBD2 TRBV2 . CASSSGNGDTQYF TGTGCCAGCTCTAGCGGGAACGGAGATACGCAGTATTTT
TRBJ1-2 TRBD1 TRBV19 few CASANRGSYTF TGTGCCAGTGCAAACAGGGGAAGCTACACCTTC
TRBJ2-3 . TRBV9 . CASSVGTRTDTQYF TGTGCCAGCAGCGTCGGTACCCGCACAGATACGCAGTATTTT
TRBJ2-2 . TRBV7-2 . CASRPGEKGPNTGELFF TGTGCCAGCAGGCCCGGAGAGAAGGGGCCGAACACCGGGGAGCTGTTTTTT
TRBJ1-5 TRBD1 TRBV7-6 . CASSPGQGGPQHF TGTGCCAGCAGCCCGGGACAGGGCGGGCCCCAGCATTTT
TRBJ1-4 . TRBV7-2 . CASSPQGSANGEKLFF TGTGCCAGCAGCCCCCAGGGGAGTGCGAATGGTGAAAAACTGTTTTTT
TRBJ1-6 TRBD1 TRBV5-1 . CASSWGQTPNSPLHF TGCGCCAGCAGCTGGGGACAGACCCCGAATTCACCCCTCCACTTT
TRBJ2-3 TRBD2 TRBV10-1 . CASTDQREGSGGTQYF TGCGCCAGCACCGACCAGCGGGAGGGCTCCGGGGGTACGCAGTATTTT
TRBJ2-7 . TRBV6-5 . CASSSGVRYEQYF TGTGCCAGCAGCTCAGGGGTTCGCTACGAGCAGTACTTC
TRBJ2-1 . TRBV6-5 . CASSYRGYVNNEQFF TGTGCCAGCAGTTACCGGGGTTACGTAAACAATGAGCAGTTCTTC
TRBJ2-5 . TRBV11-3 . CASSRTPVGEETQYF TGTGCCAGCAGCAGGACCCCGGTCGGGGAAGAGACCCAGTACTTC
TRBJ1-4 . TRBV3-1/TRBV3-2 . CASSRGPGGMGEKLFF TGTGCCAGCAGCCGAGGTCCGGGCGGGATGGGTGAAAAACTGTTTTTT
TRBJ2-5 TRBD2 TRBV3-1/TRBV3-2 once CASRISGRKAETQYF TGTGCCAGCAGGATAAGCGGGAGGAAAGCAGAGACCCAGTACTTC
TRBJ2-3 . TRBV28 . CASSPGRGLSTDTQYF TGTGCCAGCAGTCCAGGACGAGGACTTAGCACAGATACGCAGTATTTT
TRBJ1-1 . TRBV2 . CASSAGSSEAFF TGTGCCAGCAGTGCGGGAAGCTCTGAAGCTTTCTTT